Following are 11 T cell receptor beta chains from one sample sequenced in a study of T cell responses to AZD1222 COVID-19 vaccine. This table comes from immunoSEQ multiplex PCR, and its TCRdb copy is limited to in-frame clones, with some not included. The data hold some 170,000 clones, with 85% to 95% observed a single time. The sample consisted of peripheral blood, taken on day 0 of AZD1222 vaccination. These receptors originate from an adult in good health.

The chain combines TRBV20-1 with TRBJ1-2; D gene unclear. From germline, CDR1 is DFQATT and CDR2 SNEGSKA (reference sequence). CDR3 length: 11 residues. Trimming shortened V by 3 bases and J by 7 bases, and 9 bases separated the two germline ends. The CDR3 region has the DNA TGCAGTGCTAGGCGGGAGGCTGGCTACACCTTC. Protein product: CSARREAGYTF.

This sequence joins TRBV5-6 and TRBJ2-5, with D maybe TRBD1 (7 bases). V was shortened by 1 base and J by 1 base, with 8 bases between the two germline ends. Germline CDR1 is SGHDT and CDR2 is YYEEEE. The length of the CDR3 is 14 residues. CDR3 nucleotide sequence: TGTGCCAGCAGCTTGCAGGGGGGCCAAGAGACCCAGTACTTC. This sequence encodes CASSLQGGQETQYF.

This clone was seen just once. This chain links TRBV19 with TRBJ2-2; D is perhaps TRBD1 (6 bases). Germline values: CDR1 LNHDA, CDR2 SQIVND (reference sequence). V was trimmed by 6 bases and J by 6 bases, leaving 14 bases between them. This CDR3 comprises 14 residues. CDR3 protein: CASRDRGFAGELFF. CDR3 sequence (DNA): TGTGCCAGTAGGGACAGAGGGTTCGCCGGGGAGCTGTTTTTT.

This chain uses TRBV3-1 (or the pseudogene TRBV3-2) with TRBJ2-1; D gene unclear. The V gene lost 2 bases and the J gene lost 9 bases, with 5 bases spanning the gap. The CDR3 sequence is 11 residues long. CDR1 is LGHDT and CDR2 is YNNKEL in the germline V gene (reference sequence). CDR3 nucleotides: TGTGCCAGCAGCCAAAGATTTGAGCAGTTCTTC. This gives the protein CASSQRFEQFF.

This clone was recorded once. The rearrangement links TRBV2 to TRBJ2-3, with D unresolved. Trimming pared 8 bases from V and 0 bases from J, leaving 6 bases between. Germline V gene lookup returns CDR1 SNHLY and CDR2 FYNNEI. CDR3 length equals 12 residues. This CDR3 is CASQTSTDTQYF. In nucleotides, the CDR3 is TGTGCCAGCCAGACCAGCACAGATACGCAGTATTTT. Full variable domain (missing parts from reference TRBV2 and TRBJ2-3): EPEVTQTPSHQVTQMGQEVILRCVPISNHLYFYWYRQILGQKVEFLVSFYNNEISEKSEIFDDQFSVERPDGSNFTLKIRSTKLEDSAMYFCASQTSTDTQYFGPGTRLTVL.

The chain recombines TRBV5-4 with TRBJ1-4; D possibly corresponds to TRBD1 (6 bases). There are 18 residues in the CDR3. CDR1 and CDR2 (germline): SGHNT, YYREEE (reference sequence). V was trimmed by 4 bases and J by 8 bases, leaving 27 bases between them. The CDR3 loop reads CASSGGRRTGEEAEKLFF. The CDR3 bases are TGTGCCAGCAGCGGGGGCCGAAGGACCGGAGAGGAGGCCGAAAAACTGTTTTTT. Full variable domain (missing parts from reference TRBV5-4 and TRBJ1-4): ETGVTQSPTHLIKTRGQQVTLRCSSQSGHNTVSWYQQALGQGPQFIFQYYREEENGRGNFPPRFSGLQFPNYSSELNVNALELDDSALYLCASSGGRRTGEEAEKLFFGSGTQLSVL.

The chain employs TRBV6-5 and TRBJ1-4, with a weak D call TRBD1 (5 bases). The germline CDR1 and CDR2 sequences are MNHEY and SVGAGI. The V gene lost 2 bases and the J gene lost 0 bases, with 10 bases spanning the gap. The CDR3 has 16 residues. The CDR3 region has the DNA TGTGCCAGCAGTTACAGACAGACGCCAACTAATGAAAAACTGTTTTTT. It encodes CASSYRQTPTNEKLFF.

The chain recombines TRBV18 with TRBJ1-3; no reliable D call. V was shortened by 2 bases and J by 3 bases, with 14 bases between the two germline ends. Germline-derived CDR1 and CDR2 are KGHSH and LQKENI. The CDR3 is 16 amino acids. The CDR3 sequence is CASSPTSGGLGNTIYF. The CDR3, as DNA: TGTGCCAGCTCACCAACGTCAGGTGGTCTTGGAAACACCATATATTTT. Drawing the rest from reference TRBV18 and TRBJ1-3, the complete variable domain is NAGVMQNPRHLVRRRGQEARLRCSPMKGHSHVYWYRQLPEEGLKFMVYLQKENIIDESGMPKERFSAEFPKEGPSILRIQQVVRGDSAAYFCASSPTSGGLGNTIYFGEGSWLTVV.

The chain combines TRBV7-2 with TRBJ1-1; D unresolved. The germline gives CDR1 SGHTA, CDR2 FQGNSA. The CDR3 has 14 residues. V was shortened by 4 bases and J by 5 bases, with 14 bases between the two germline ends. The CDR3 bases are TGTGCCAGCAGCTCCCGGGGTGGAGGAACTGAAGCTTTCTTT. It specifies CASSSRGGGTEAFF.

The V and J genes are TRBV6-1 and TRBJ2-7; the match to TRBD2 covers 7 bases. CDR1 and CDR2 from the germline V gene are MNHNS and SASEGT. This CDR3 is built from 16 residues. J lost 1 base, V lost 6 bases, and 12 bases had no gene match. The CDR3 bases are TGTGCCAGCAGGGAATTTCCGGGACTACCTTCCTACGAGCAGTACTTC. It encodes CASREFPGLPSYEQYF.

V is TRBV24-1 and J is TRBJ2-7, with 7 bases matching TRBD1. Trimming removed 2 bases from V and 2 bases from J; junction bases left unmatched: 17. The CDR3 contains 19 residues. Germline values: CDR1 KGHDR, CDR2 SFDVKD. This CDR3 reads CATSDSPCRSRDSTYEQYF. The CDR3 region has the DNA TGTGCCACCAGTGATTCCCCATGCAGAAGCCGGGACAGCACCTACGAGCAGTACTTC.